Here is one T cell receptor (beta chain) with its context. A far larger clone differs by one base, so this is likely a read error. Other DNA sequences in this sample translate to the same CDR3. DNA input for the unsorted PBMC replicate PCRs was approximately 0.3 ug, approximately 29,000 T cell genomes. In the study's own analysis: Filtering was not the same, since immunoSEQ gave junction-only sequences without quality scores. The data were produced by immunoSEQ multiplex PCR, yet TCRdb's version contains in-frame clones alone and is incomplete. Clonal size and the V and J genes are those of that table, whereas D and trimming came from the DNA. This table holds hundreds of thousands of clones, 75% to 80% found once. The CDR3 loop spans 14 amino acids. CDR1 is SQVTM, CDR2 ANQGSEA, per germline. The data were obtained in a study of shared clonotypes between healthy human individuals. Study as a whole: The donor group consisted of two women and a few men, aged 18 to 49.

Healthy and HIV-negative, the adult donors had no recent acute infections or vaccinations. Sequencing was performed on PBMCs. V usage is TRBV29-1 and J usage is TRBJ2-3, with D perhaps TRBD1 (6 bases). This clonotype originated in a woman aged 40-49 years in good health. Some clones in this sample may be carry-over from other donors' samples. The DNA of the CDR3 is TGCAGCGTTGGGAAAGGACAGATCACAGATACGCAGTACTTT. It encodes CSVGKGQITDTQYF.